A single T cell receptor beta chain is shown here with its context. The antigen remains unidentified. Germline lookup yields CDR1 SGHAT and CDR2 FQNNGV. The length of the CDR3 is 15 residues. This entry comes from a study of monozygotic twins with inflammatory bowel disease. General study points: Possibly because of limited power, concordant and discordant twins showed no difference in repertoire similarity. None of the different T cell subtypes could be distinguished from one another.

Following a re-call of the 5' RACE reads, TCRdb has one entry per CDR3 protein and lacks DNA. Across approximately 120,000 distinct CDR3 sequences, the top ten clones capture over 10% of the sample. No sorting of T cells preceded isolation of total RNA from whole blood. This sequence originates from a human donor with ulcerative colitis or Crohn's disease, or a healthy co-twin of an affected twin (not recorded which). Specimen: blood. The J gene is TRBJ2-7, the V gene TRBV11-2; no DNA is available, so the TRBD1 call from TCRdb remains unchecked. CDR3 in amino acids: CASSHSPGTGIEQYF.